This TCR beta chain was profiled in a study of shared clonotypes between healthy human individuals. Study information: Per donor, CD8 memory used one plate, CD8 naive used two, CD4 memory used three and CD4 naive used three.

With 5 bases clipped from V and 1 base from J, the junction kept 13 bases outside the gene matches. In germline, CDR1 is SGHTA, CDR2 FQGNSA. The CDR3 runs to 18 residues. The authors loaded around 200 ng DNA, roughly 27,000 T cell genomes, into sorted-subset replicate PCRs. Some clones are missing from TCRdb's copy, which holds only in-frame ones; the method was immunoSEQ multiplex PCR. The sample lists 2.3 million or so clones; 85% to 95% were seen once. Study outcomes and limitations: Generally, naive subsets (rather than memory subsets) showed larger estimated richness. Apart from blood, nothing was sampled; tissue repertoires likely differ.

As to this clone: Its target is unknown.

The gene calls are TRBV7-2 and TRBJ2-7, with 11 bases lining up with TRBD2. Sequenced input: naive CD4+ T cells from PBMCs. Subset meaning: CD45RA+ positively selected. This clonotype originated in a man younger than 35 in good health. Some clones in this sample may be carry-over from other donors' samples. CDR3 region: CASSRRLAGNAASYEQYF. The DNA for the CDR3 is TGTGCCAGCAGCAGACGACTAGCGGGAAACGCTGCGTCCTACGAGCAGTACTTC. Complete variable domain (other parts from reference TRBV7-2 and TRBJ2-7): GAGVSQSPSNKVTEKGKDVELRCDPISGHTALYWYRQSLGQGLEFLIYFQGNSAPDKSGLPSDRFSAERTGGSVSTLTIQRTQQEDSAVYLCASSRRLAGNAASYEQYFGPGTRLTVT.